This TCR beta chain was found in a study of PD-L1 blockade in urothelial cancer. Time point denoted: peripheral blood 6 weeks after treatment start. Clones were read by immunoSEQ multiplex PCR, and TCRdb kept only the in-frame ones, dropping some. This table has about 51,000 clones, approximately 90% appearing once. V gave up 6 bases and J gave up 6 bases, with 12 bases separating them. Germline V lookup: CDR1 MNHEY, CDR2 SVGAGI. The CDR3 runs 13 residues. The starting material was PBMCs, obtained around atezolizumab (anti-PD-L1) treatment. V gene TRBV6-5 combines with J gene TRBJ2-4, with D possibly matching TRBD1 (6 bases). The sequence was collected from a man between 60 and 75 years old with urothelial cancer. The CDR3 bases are TGTGCCAGCAGCCTGGACAGTCGAAACATTCAGTACTTC. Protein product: CASSLDSRNIQYF.